Below, 14 T cell receptor beta chains from the same sample are listed, as sequenced in a study of blood T cell repertoires in COVID-19. Method: immunoSEQ multiplex PCR; TCRdb's copy keeps in-frame clones and lacks some. Among about 170,000 clones listed, roughly 80% were seen once. The sample consisted of peripheral blood. The receptors derive from a man aged 60-69 years with acute or convalescent COVID-19.

This rearrangement joins TRBV30 to TRBJ2-7; 7 bases align to TRBD1. CDR3 length: 15 residues. Germline CDR1 is GTSNPN and CDR2 is SVGIG (reference sequence). V trimming: 4 bases; J trimming: 1 base; junction bases outside the gene matches: 10. The CDR3, as DNA: TGTGCCTGGACCACGGGACAGAAAGATTCCTACGAGCAGTACTTC. Protein: CAWTTGQKDSYEQYF.

The chain couples TRBV12-3 or TRBV12-4 to TRBJ1-2; D is uncertain. This CDR3 contains 13 residues. Trimming took 4 bases from V and 1 from J, leaving 7 bases between them. CDR3 amino acids: CASSSGDNYGYTF. DNA for the CDR3: TGTGCCAGCAGTTCGGGTGATAACTATGGCTACACCTTC.

This sequence joins TRBV6-5 and TRBJ2-7; 8 nucleotides agree with TRBD1. The V gene's germline CDR1 is MNHEY and CDR2 SVGAGI. The CDR3 length is 14 residues. Trimming cost V 0 bases and J 7 bases; bases outside gene matches: 5. In nucleotides, the CDR3 is TGTGCCAGCAGTTACTCGACAGGGGAAGGAGAGCAGTACTTC. It yields the protein CASSYSTGEGEQYF.

This chain uses TRBV6-5 with TRBJ2-7, with D perhaps TRBD2 (6 bases). Per the germline V gene, CDR1 is MNHEY and CDR2 is SVGAGI. Trimming removed 0 bases at V and 6 bases at J, with 15 bases between. CDR3 length: 15 amino acids. As DNA, the CDR3 is TGTGCCAGCAGTTACTCGATAATCGGGCGGGGCGAGCAGTACTTC. It is translated as CASSYSIIGRGEQYF.

The rearrangement links TRBV24-1 to TRBJ1-5; the match to TRBD1 covers 8 bases. V was clipped by 6 bases and J by 4 bases; unmatched bases: 7. This CDR3 has 15 amino acids. Germline loops: CDR1 KGHDR, CDR2 SFDVKD. CDR3 loop: CATSTQGAGNQPQHF. CDR3 bases: TGTGCCACCAGTACTCAGGGGGCTGGGAATCAGCCCCAGCATTTT.

V and J are TRBV18 and TRBJ2-3, with D possibly matching TRBD2 (7 bases). Germline V CDR1 and CDR2: KGHSH, LQKENI. This CDR3 region has 16 residues. The ends were cut back, 3 bases at V and 1 base at J, with 14 bases in the middle. The chain's CDR3 is CASSPFGGRGTDTQYF. The CDR3 region has the DNA TGTGCCAGCTCACCCTTCGGGGGGCGAGGCACAGATACGCAGTATTTT.

The gene calls are TRBV10-1 and TRBJ1-1; TRBD1 might be the D (5 bases). Trimming took off 5 bases at V and 1 base at J, with 11 bases between the two ends. CDR1 WNHNN and CDR2 SYGVQD come from the germline V gene (reference sequence). This CDR3 is 14 amino acids long. The CDR3 sequence: CASSPGQGNTEAFF. The CDR3 DNA sequence: TGCGCCAGCAGTCCGGGCCAGGGGAACACTGAAGCTTTCTTT.

The rearrangement joins TRBV6-6 to TRBJ1-5; D unclear. This CDR3 is 15 amino acids long. Looked up from germline, CDR1 is MNHNY and CDR2 is SVGAGI (reference sequence). V was shortened by 8 bases and J by 2 bases, with 16 bases between the two germline ends. CDR3 DNA: TGTGCCAGCCGCTCTAGCGGGAGGGGCAATCAGCCCCAGCATTTT. The encoded protein is CASRSSGRGNQPQHF.

The V gene is TRBV7-2, the J gene TRBJ2-7; 9 bases map to TRBD2. CDR3 size: 16 residues. Trimming removed 1 base from V and 5 bases from J; junction bases left unmatched: 9. The germline gives CDR1 SGHTA, CDR2 FQGNSA. CDR3 sequence: CASSLVTGTSSDEQYF. DNA for the CDR3: TGTGCCAGCAGCTTAGTCACCGGGACTAGCAGCGACGAGCAGTACTTC.

This chain links TRBV5-1 with TRBJ1-2, with 8 bases aligning to TRBD1. Germline CDR1 and CDR2: SGHRS and YFSETQ. This CDR3 comprises 14 residues. Trimming at V came to 6 bases and at J to 5 bases, leaving 9 bases not matched to a gene. Here the CDR3 DNA reads TGCGCCAGCAACCAGGGGGCAGATGGATATGGCTACACCTTC. Protein: CASNQGADGYGYTF.

This chain uses TRBV29-1 with TRBJ1-1; D remains ambiguous. V was shortened by 4 bases and J by 1 base, with 7 bases between the two germline ends. The CDR3 runs 12 residues. Per the germline V gene, CDR1 is SQVTM and CDR2 is ANQGSEA. The CDR3, as DNA: TGCAGCGTTGGGGAGGGGAACACTGAAGCTTTCTTT. Translated, it gives CSVGEGNTEAFF.

The V and J genes are TRBV10-3 and TRBJ1-5; a weak D match, TRBD1 (6 bases). Germline loops: CDR1 ENHRY, CDR2 SYGVKD. The CDR3 loop spans 15 amino acids. V lost 6 bases and J lost 3, with 15 bases in between. CDR3 coding DNA: TGTGCCATCAGGGGGGACACTCGACCCAATCAGCCCCAGCATTTT. Translating it yields CAIRGDTRPNQPQHF.

This clone was counted once. The rearrangement joins TRBV10-3 to TRBJ2-5; 10 bases map to TRBD1. Germline CDR1 reads ENHRY; CDR2 reads SYGVKD. V shed 6 bases, J shed 11 bases, and the junction held 15 bases outside the gene matches. CDR3 length: 15 amino acids. Here the CDR3 reads CAISQGTGALVVQYF. The CDR3 bases are TGTGCCATCAGCCAAGGGACAGGGGCCTTGGTGGTGCAGTACTTC.

The chain is built from TRBV5-1 and TRBJ1-6; D is unresolved. CDR3 size: 14 residues. Germline V gene data show CDR1 as SGHRS and CDR2 as YFSETQ. Trimming stripped 0 bases from V and 13 bases from J, with 14 bases between. CDR3 sequence: CASSLGFGEGPLHF. The CDR3 DNA sequence: TGCGCCAGCAGCTTGGGATTCGGGGAGGGCCCCCTCCACTTT.